This TCR beta chain was retrieved from a study of T cell repertoires in cytomegalovirus infection. The wider study: Alongside well-studied HLA-B-restricted CMV epitopes, recently identified HLA-C-restricted CMV epitopes were also used. Study-wide results and limits: Ex vivo responses were dominated by HLA-C-restricted CMV-specific TCR beta clonotypes.

This clonotype was seen a few times. Its antigen is not known. Trimming pared 7 bases from V and 3 bases from J, leaving 21 bases between. The CDR3 covers 16 residues. Germline CDR1 and CDR2: SEHNR and FQNEAQ (reference sequence). TCRdb called the reads again in MiXCR, with one record for every CDR3 protein. The table shows fewer than 900,000 distinct CDR3 sequences, with 25% to 30% occurring only once. The gene calls are TRBV7-9 and TRBJ2-5; D ambiguous. This TCR was recovered from a human donor in good health (CMV status not recorded). Some clones in this sample may be carry-over from other donors' samples. The specimen was cultured CD8+ T cells from PBMCs, collected from culture after CMV antigen stimulation. CDR3 sequence reads: CASMFGGPGVEETQYF. CDR3 nucleotides: TGTGCCAGCATGTTTGGCGGACCAGGAGTAGAAGAGACCCAGTACTTC.